This T cell receptor beta chain originates from a study of blood T cell repertoires in COVID-19. About the research overall: Some COVID-19 samples were acute and others convalescent; all came from the United States, Italy and Spain.

The protocol was immunoSEQ multiplex PCR, while the TCRdb copy is restricted to in-frame clones and leaves out a portion. The sample holds around 100,000 clones, approximately 84% seen once. The CDR3 spans 18 residues. Germline lookup yields CDR1 LGHNA and CDR2 YNFKEQ. The junction had 15 bases not matched to a gene; V was cut back by 7 bases and J by 0 bases. The sample was peripheral blood. The chain recombines TRBV4-2 with TRBJ1-3, with TRBD1 matching 7 bases. The TCR comes from a human donor in a cohort sampled during active COVID-19. The CDR3 DNA sequence: TGTGCCAGCACCAAAGAGAAGGGGACAGTAAACTCTGGAAACACCATATATTTT. Translating it yields CASTKEKGTVNSGNTIYF.